These 2 T cell receptor beta chains were all obtained from the same sample, sequenced in a study of preoperative IRX-2 immunotherapy in early breast cancer. Data came from immunoSEQ multiplex PCR; TCRdb stores just in-frame clones and leaves some out. The sample lists roughly 93,000 clones, 86% occurring once. Stated treatment: preoperative locoregional IRX-2 cytokine immunotherapy. The source was tumor tissue, collected after IRX-2 immunotherapy. The receptors shown here come from a human donor with breast cancer.

The chain combines TRBV7-1 with TRBJ2-2; D ambiguous. TRBV7-1 is marked as an open reading frame, function uncertain. This CDR3 is 17 amino acids long. V gave up 3 bases and J gave up 0 bases, with 14 bases separating them. The chain's CDR3 is CASSSYGQDANTGELFF. The CDR3 DNA reads TGTGCCAGCAGCTCCTATGGGCAGGACGCGAACACCGGGGAGCTGTTTTTT.

The V call is TRBV5-1, the J call TRBJ2-3, with 8 bases fitting TRBD2. This CDR3 spans 16 amino acids. Trimming at V came to 4 bases and at J to 0 bases, leaving 7 bases not matched to a gene. From germline, CDR1 is SGHRS and CDR2 YFSETQ. CDR3 DNA sequence: TGCGCCAGCAGCCAATTAGCGGGGAGCAGCACAGATACGCAGTATTTT. This codes for CASSQLAGSSTDTQYF.